This T cell receptor (beta chain) derives from a study of T cell clones after liver transplantation. On the study more broadly: As an antigen-independent comparator, third-party-reactive TCRbeta sequences came from pre-transplant mixed lymphocyte reactions. Until 12-24 months post-transplant, subjects got standard immunosuppression and no induction. Three of the eight recipients were HCV-positive; the rest had non-autoimmune, non-viral transplant indications. Study-level results: Circulating graft-donor-reactive CD4 TCRbeta sequences fell significantly post-transplant in 5 of 8 subjects.

Here immunoSEQ multiplex PCR was the method, and the copy in TCRdb shows in-frame clones only, minus some. The sample includes 55,000 to 75,000 clones, roughly 70% of them seen just once. This clone has more than one count but fewer than ten. The antigen remains unidentified. This specimen consisted of CD4+ T cells from blood, obtained at the roughly 15-month timepoint. This clonotype was sampled from a human patient who received a liver transplant. Some T cells may originate from the graft donor.

For the CDR3, the DNA is TGTGCCAGCAGTGAGCGTTATAATTCACCCCTCCACTTT. Translation gives CASSERYNSPLHF. The chain links TRBV25-1 to TRBJ1-6; D not resolved. The ends were cut back, 3 bases at V and 4 bases at J, with 4 bases in the middle. The length of the CDR3 is 13 residues. The germline V gene has CDR1 MGHDK and CDR2 SYGVNS.